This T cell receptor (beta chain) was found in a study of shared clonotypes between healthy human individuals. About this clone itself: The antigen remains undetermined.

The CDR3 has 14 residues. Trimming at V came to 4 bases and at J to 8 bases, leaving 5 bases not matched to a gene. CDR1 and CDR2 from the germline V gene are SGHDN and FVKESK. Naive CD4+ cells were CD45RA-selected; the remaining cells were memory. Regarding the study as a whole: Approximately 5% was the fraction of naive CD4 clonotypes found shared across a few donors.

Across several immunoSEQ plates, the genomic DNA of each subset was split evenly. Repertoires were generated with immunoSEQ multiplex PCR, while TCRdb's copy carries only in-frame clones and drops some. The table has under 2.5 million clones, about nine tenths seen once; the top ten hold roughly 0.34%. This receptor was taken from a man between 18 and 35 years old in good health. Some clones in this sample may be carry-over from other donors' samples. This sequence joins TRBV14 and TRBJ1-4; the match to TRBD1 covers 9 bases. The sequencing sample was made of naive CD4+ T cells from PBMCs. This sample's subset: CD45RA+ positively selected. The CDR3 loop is CASSRTGGREKLFF. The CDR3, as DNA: TGTGCCAGCAGCCGCACAGGGGGCCGGGAAAAACTGTTTTTT.